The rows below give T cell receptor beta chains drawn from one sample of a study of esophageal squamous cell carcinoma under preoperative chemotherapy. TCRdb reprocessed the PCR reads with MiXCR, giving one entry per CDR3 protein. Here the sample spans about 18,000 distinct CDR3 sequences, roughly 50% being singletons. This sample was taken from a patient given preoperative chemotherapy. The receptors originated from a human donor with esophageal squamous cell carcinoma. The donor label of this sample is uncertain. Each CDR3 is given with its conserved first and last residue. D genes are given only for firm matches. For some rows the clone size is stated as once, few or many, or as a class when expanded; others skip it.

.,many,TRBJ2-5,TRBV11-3,CASSRWGAAAQYF,TGTGCCAGCAGCCGCTGGGGGGCGGCGGCCCAGTACTTC
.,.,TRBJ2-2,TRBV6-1,CASNGGRAVNTEKQFF,TGTGCCAGCAATGGCGGACGGGCTGTGAACACCGAGAAGCAGTTTTTT
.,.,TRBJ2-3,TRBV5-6,CCSIPGQGATDTQYF,TGTTGCAGCATCCCGGGGCAGGGAGCCACAGACACGCAGTATTTT
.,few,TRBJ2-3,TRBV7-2,CASRARGGGSTDTQYF,TGTGCCAGCAGGGCACGAGGGGGGGGGAGCACAGATACGCAGTACTTT
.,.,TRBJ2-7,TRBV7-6,CASLVGRGGETQYF,TGTGCGAGCCTCGTGGGCCGTGGGGGAGAGACGCAGTACTTC
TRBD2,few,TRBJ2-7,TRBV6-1,CASREGLAGYEQYF,TGTGCCAGCAGGGAGGGACTAGCGGGGTACGAGCAGTACTTC
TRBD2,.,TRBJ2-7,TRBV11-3,CASSLGWTKAGTSGIEPYEQYF,TGTGCCAGCAGCTTAGGCTGGACGAAAGCCGGGACTAGCGGCATAGAGCCCTACGAGCAGTACTTC
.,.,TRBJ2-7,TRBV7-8,CGGTRRTSGDTQYF,TGTGGCGGCACCCGGCGGACAAGCGGAGATACGCAGTACTTC
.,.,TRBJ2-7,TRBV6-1,CASTLSVQESYEQYF,TGTGCCAGCACCCTAAGTGTACAGGAGTCCTACGAGCAGTACTTC
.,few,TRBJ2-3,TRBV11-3,CASSLVPVSTDTQYF,TGTGCCAGCAGCTTAGTGCCGGTTAGCACAGATACGCAGTATTTT
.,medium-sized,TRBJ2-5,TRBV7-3,CASSPVGVLGETQYF,TGTGCCAGCTCCCCGGTGGGGGTTTTAGGAGAGACCCAGTACTTC
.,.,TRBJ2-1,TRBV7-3,CASSSLASSYNEQFF,TGTGCCAGCAGCTCGCTAGCGAGCTCCTACAATGAGCAGTTCTTC
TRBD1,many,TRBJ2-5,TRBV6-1,CASTHAVAGGRVEQYF,TGTGCCAGCACTCACGCCGTGGCAGGGGGCCGTGTAGAGCAGTACTTC
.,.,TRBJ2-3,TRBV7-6,CASSLAFTDTQYF,TGTGCCAGCAGCTTAGCCTTCACAGATACGCAGTATTTT
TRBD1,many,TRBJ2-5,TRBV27,CASIRTGGWETQYF,TGTGCCAGCATCCGGACAGGGGGCTGGGAGACCCAGTACTTC
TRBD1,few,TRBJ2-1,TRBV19,CASSIGTGFNEQFF,TGTGCCAGTAGTATAGGGACAGGTTTTAATGAGCAGTTCTTC
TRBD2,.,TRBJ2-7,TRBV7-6,CASSRRGGDPGNEQYF,TGTGCCAGCAGCCGCCGGGGGGGGGATCCGGGGAATGAGCAGTACTTC
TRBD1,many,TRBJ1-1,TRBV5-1,CASSLTGGTTEAFF,TGCGCCAGCAGCTTGACAGGGGGGACCACTGAAGCTTTCTTT
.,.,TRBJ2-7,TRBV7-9,CASRRQGEEQYF,TGTGCCAGCAGGAGGCAGGGTGAGGAGCAGTACTTC
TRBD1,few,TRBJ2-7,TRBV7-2,CASSLAGTGPYEQYF,TGTGCCAGCAGCTTAGCTGGGACAGGGCCCTACGAGCAGTACTTC
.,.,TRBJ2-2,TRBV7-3,CASSLSLARTGEQFF,TGTGCCAGCAGCTTAAGTCTAGCGAGAACAGGGGAGCAGTTTTTT
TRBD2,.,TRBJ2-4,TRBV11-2,CAGSGGRDQEIQYF,TGTGCGGGGAGCGGGGGACGTGACCAAGAGATCCAGTACTTC
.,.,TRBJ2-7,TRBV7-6,CASSLAGAYEQYF,TGTGCCAGCAGCTTAGCGGGAGCATACGAGCAGTACTTC
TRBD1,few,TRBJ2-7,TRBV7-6,CASSLNGRGLVEQYF,TGTGCCAGCAGCTTAAATGGCAGGGGGCTTGTCGAGCAGTACTTC
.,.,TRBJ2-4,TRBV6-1,CVGTSDRKIQYF,TGTGTCGGCACCTCGGACCGAAAGATCCAGTACTTC
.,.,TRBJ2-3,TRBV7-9,CASSILQGTDTQYF,TGTGCCAGCAGCATCCTCCAGGGAACAGATACGCAGTATTTT
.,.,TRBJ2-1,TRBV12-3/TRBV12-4,CASTVGGPYNEQFF,TGTGCCAGCACTGTGGGGGGCCCCTACAATGAGCAGTTCTTC
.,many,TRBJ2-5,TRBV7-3,CASSLTLGRHEETQYF,TGTGCCAGCAGCTTAACTCTAGGCAGACACGAAGAGACCCAGTACTTC
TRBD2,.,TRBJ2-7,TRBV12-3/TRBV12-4,CASSLGGSVNEQYF,TGTGCCAGCAGTTTGGGCGGGAGTGTGAACGAGCAGTACTTC
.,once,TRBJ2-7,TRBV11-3,CASSLGRQGTEQYF,TGTGCCAGCAGCTTAGGAAGGCAGGGAACCGAGCAGTACTTC
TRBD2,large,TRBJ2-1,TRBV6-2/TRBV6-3,CASSYELLAGGGNEQFF,TGTGCCAGCAGTTACGAACTCCTAGCGGGGGGTGGGAATGAGCAGTTCTTC
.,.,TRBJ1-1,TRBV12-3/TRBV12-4,CASSWGETEAFF,TGTGCCAGCTCGTGGGGAGAGACTGAAGCTTTCTTT
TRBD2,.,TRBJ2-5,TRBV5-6,CASSPTSGRRQETQYF,TGTGCCAGCAGCCCCACTAGCGGGAGACGGCAGGAGACCCAGTACTTC
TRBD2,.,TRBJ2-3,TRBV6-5,CASSYGGLAGGPGDTQYF,TGTGCCAGCAGTTATGGGGGACTAGCGGGGGGGCCGGGAGATACGCAGTATTTT
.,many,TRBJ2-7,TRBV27,CASISPSYEQYF,TGTGCCAGCATTTCACCTTCCTACGAGCAGTACTTC
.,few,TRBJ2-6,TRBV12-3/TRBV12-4,CASSTGSGANVLTF,TGTGCCAGCAGTACAGGGTCTGGGGCCAACGTCCTGACTTTC
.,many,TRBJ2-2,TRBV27,CASSLGVGELFF,TGTGCCAGCAGTTTAGGGGTCGGGGAGCTGTTTTTT
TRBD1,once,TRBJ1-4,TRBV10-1,CASSAGQANEKLFF,TGCGCCAGCAGTGCGGGACAGGCTAATGAAAAACTGTTTTTT
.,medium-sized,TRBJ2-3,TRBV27,CASGRDTQYF,TGTGCCAGCGGTCGGGATACGCAGTATTTT
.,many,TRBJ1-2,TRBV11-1,CASSPFSQRGYTF,TGTGCCAGCAGCCCTTTTTCACAGCGCGGCTACACCTTC
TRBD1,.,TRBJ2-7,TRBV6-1,CASSEYNWGQGSYEQYF,TGTGCCAGCAGTGAATATAACTGGGGACAGGGCTCCTACGAGCAGTACTTC
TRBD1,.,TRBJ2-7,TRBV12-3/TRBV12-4,CGGRGRLAADTQYF,TGTGGCGGCAGGGGGCGTTTAGCCGCAGATACGCAGTACTTC
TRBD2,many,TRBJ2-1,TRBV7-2,CASSLALSGRSNEQFF,TGTGCCAGCAGCTTAGCGCTTAGCGGGAGGTCAAATGAGCAGTTCTTC
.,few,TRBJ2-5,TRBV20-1,CSARLDGSFVWTQYF,TGCAGTGCTAGATTGGACGGGTCCTTTGTTTGGACCCAGTACTTC
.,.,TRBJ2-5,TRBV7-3,CAGRGTSGKETQYF,TGTGCGGGCAGAGGGACCTCCGGCAAAGAGACCCAGTATTTC
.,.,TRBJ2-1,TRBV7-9,CASRPGSGASNEQFF,TGTGCCAGCCGCCCCGGGTCAGGGGCTTCCAATGAGCAGTTCTTC
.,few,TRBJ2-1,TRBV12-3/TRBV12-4,CASSEGRNEQFF,TGTGCCAGCAGTGAAGGGCGAAATGAGCAGTTCTTC
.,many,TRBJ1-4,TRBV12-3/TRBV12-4,CASTWERGEKLFF,TGTGCCAGCACCTGGGAGAGGGGTGAAAAACTGTTTTTT
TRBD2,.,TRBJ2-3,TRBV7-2,CASSASGGGAKDTQYF,TGTGCCAGCAGCGCATCGGGGGGGGGGGCCAAAGACACGCAGTATTTT
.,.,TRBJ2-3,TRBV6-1,CASSEPGTDHLDTQYF,TGTGCCAGCAGTGAACCGGGTACGGATCACTTAGATACGCAGTATTTT
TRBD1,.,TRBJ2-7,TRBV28,CASSRQGLRYEQYF,TGTGCCAGCAGTAGACAGGGTCTAAGGTACGAGCAGTACTTC
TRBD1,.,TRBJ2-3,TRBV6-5,CASSYDRAADTQYF,TGTGCCAGCAGTTACGACAGGGCCGCAGATACGCAGTATTTT
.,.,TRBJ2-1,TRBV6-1,CASSLRDNQDTQSF,TGTGCCAGCAGCCTCCGGGACAACCAAGACACCCAGTCCTTC
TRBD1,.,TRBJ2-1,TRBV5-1,CASSPTGSNYNEQFF,TGCGCCAGCAGCCCGACAGGGTCCAACTACAATGAGCAGTTCTTC
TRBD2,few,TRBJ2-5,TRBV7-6,CASSPQPSGLETQYF,TGTGCCAGCAGCCCACAGCCTAGCGGGCTCGAGACCCAGTACTTC
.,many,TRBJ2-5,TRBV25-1,CASSERGGQETQYF,TGTGCCAGCAGTGAGAGGGGCGGGCAAGAGACCCAGTACTTC
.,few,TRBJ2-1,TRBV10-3,CATCGELDSYNEQFF,TGTGCCACCTGCGGGGAACTCGACTCCTACAATGAGCAGTTCTTC
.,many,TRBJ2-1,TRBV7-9,CASSFWMDEQFF,TGTGCCAGCAGCTTCTGGATGGATGAGCAGTTCTTC
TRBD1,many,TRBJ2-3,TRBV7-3,CASSLGYSRGDTQYF,TGTGCCAGCAGTTTAGGTTATAGCAGGGGGGATACGCAGTATTTT